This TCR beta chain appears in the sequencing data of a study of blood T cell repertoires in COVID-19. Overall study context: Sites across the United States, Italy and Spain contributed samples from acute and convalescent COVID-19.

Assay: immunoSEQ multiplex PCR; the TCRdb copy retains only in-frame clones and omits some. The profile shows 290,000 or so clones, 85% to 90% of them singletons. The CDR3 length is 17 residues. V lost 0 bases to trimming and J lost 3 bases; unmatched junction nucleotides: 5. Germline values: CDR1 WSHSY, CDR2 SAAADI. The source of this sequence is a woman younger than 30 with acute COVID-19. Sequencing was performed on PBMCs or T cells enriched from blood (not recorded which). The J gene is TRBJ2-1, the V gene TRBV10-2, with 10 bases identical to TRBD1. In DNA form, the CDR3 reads TGCGCCAGCAGTGAGTCGCTCGGGACAGGGGACTACAATGAGCAGTTCTTC. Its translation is CASSESLGTGDYNEQFF.